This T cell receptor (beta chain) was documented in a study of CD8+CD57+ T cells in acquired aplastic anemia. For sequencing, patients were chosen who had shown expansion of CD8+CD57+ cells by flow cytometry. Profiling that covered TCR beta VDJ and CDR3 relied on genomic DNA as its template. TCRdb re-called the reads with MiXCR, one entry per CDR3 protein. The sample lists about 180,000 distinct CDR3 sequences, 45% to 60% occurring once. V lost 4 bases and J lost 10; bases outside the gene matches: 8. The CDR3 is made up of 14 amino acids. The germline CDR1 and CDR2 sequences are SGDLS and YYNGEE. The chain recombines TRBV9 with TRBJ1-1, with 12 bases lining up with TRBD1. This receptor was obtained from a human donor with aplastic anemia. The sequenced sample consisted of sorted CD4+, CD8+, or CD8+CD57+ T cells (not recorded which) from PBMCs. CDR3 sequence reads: CASSPGTGGEGAFF. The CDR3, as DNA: TGTGCCAGCAGCCCCGGGACAGGGGGCGAGGGAGCTTTCTTT.